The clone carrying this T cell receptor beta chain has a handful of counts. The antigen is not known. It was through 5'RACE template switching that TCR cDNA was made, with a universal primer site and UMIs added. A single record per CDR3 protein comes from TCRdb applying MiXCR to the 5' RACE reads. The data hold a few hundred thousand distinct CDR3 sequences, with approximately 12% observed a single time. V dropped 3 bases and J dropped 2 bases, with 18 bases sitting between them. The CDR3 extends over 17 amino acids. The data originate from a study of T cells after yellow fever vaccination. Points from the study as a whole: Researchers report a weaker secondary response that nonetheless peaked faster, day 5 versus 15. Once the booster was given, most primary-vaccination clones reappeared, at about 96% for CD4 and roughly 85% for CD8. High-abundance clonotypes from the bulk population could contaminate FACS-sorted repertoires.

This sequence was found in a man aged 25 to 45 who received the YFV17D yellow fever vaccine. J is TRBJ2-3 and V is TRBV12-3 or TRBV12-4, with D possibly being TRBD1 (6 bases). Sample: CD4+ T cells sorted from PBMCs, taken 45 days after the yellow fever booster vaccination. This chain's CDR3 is CASSFLGAGESTDTQYF. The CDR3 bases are TGTGCCAGCAGTTTTTTGGGGGCAGGAGAATCCACAGATACGCAGTATTTT.